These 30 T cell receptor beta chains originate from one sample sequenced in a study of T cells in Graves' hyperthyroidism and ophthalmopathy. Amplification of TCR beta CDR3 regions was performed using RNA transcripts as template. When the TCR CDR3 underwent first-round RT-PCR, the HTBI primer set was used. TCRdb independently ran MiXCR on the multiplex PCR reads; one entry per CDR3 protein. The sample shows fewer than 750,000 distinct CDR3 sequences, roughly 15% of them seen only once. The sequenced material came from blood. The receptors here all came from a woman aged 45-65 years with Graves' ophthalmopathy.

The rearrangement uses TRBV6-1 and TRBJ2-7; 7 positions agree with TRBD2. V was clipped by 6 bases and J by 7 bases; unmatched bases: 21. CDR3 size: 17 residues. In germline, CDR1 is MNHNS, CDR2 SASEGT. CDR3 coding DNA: TGTGCCAGCAGAGGTTCGATTGCGGGAGTGGGGTCTTGGGAGCAGTACTTC. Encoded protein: CASRGSIAGVGSWEQYF.

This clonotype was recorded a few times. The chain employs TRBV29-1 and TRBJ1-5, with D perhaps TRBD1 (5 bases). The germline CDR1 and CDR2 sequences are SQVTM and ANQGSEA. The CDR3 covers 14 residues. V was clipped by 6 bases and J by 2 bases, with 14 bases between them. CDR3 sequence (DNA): TGCAGCGTCGGCTCAGGGAGAGGCAATCAGCCCCAGCATTTT. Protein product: CSVGSGRGNQPQHF.

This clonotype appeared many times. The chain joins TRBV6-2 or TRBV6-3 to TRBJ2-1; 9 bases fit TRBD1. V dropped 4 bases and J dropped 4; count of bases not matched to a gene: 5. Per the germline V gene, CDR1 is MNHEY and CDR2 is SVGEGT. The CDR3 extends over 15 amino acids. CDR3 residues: CASSSRDRVYNEQFF. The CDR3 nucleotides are TGTGCCAGCAGTTCCCGGGACAGGGTATACAATGAGCAGTTCTTC.

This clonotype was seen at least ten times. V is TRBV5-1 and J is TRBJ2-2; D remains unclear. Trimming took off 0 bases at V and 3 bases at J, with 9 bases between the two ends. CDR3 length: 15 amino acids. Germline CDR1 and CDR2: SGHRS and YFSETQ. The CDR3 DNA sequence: TGCGCCAGCAGCTTGGAGACTCAGCACACCGGGGAGCTGTTTTTT. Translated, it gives CASSLETQHTGELFF.

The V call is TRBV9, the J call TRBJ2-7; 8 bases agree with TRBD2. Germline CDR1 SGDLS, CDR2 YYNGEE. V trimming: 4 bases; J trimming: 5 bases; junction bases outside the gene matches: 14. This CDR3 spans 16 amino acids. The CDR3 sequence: CASSPAYGGRRDEQYF. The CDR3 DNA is TGTGCCAGCAGCCCTGCCTACGGCGGGAGGCGCGACGAGCAGTACTTC.

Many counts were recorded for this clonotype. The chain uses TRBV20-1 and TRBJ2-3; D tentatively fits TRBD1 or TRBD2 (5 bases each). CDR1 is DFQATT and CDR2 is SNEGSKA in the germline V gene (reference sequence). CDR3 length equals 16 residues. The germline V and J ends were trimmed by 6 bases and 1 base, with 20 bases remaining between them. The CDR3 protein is CSAQSVRGAGTDTQYF. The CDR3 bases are TGCAGTGCCCAATCAGTACGGGGCGCAGGCACAGATACGCAGTATTTT.

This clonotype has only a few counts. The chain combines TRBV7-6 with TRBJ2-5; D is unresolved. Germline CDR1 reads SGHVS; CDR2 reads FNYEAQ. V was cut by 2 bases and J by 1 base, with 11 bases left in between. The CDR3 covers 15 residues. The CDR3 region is CASSLPGRVQETQYF. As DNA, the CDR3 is TGTGCCAGCAGCTTACCGGGTCGGGTCCAAGAGACCCAGTACTTC.

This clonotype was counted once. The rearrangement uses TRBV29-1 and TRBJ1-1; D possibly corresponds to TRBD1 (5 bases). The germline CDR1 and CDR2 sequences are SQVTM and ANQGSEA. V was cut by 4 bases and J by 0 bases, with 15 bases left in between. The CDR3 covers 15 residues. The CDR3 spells CSVAQGWGMNTEAFF. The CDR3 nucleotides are TGCAGCGTTGCCCAGGGTTGGGGTATGAACACTGAAGCTTTCTTT.

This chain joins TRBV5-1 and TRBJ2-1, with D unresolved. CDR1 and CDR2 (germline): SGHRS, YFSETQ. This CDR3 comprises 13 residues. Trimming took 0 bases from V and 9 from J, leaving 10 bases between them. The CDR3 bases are TGCGCCAGCAGCTTGGATCTCAATTTTGAGCAGTTCTTC. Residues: CASSLDLNFEQFF.

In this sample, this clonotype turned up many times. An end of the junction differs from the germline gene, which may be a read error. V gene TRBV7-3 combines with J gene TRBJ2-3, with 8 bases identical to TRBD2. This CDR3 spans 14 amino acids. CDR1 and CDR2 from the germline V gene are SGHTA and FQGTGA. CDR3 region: CASSSRTSRDTQYF. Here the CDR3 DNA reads TGTGCCAGCAGCTCCCGGACTAGCAGAGATACGCAGTATTTT.

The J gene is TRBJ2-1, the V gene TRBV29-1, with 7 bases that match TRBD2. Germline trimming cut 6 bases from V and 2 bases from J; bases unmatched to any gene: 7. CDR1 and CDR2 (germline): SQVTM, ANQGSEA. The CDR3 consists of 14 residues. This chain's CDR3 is CSVDLAVTYNEQFF. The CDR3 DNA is TGCAGCGTCGATCTAGCGGTAACCTACAATGAGCAGTTCTTC.

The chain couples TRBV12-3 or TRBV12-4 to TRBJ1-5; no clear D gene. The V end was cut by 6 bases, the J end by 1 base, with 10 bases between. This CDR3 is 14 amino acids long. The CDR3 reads CASSPVESNQPQHF. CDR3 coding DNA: TGTGCCAGCAGCCCTGTGGAGAGCAATCAGCCCCAGCATTTT.

The CDR3 here is CSARAGLAVTDTQYF. The DNA of the CDR3 is TGCAGTGCTAGAGCAGGACTAGCGGTCACAGATACGCAGTATTTT. The J gene is TRBJ2-3, the V gene TRBV20-1; TRBD2 matches at 10 bases. This CDR3 spans 15 amino acids. Germline assignment: CDR1 DFQATT and CDR2 SNEGSKA (reference sequence). Trimming took 1 base from V and 2 from J; bases not matched to a gene: 3.

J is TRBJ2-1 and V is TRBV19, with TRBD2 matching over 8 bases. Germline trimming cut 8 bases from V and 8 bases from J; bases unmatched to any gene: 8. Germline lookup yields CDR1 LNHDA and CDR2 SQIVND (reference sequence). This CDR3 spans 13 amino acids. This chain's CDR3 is CASRPGGSDEQFF. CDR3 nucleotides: TGTGCCAGTCGTCCGGGAGGGTCGGATGAGCAGTTCTTC.

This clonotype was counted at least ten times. CDR3 region: CASSASSGRLPYEQYF. CDR3 in DNA: TGTGCCAGCAGCGCCTCTAGCGGGAGGCTCCCCTACGAGCAGTACTTC. The chain combines TRBV7-2 with TRBJ2-7; TRBD2 matches at 11 bases. The germline V gene has CDR1 SGHTA and CDR2 FQGNSA. The CDR3 totals 16 residues. Trimming took 5 bases from V and 2 from J; bases not matched to a gene: 8.

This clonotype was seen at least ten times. In DNA form, the CDR3 reads TGTGCCAGCAGTTACTCGATGCAGGACCTGCTTGGCTACACCTTC. As protein: CASSYSMQDLLGYTF. The chain employs TRBV6-2 or TRBV6-3 and TRBJ1-2; D call uncertain. The germline V gene has CDR1 MNHEY and CDR2 SVGEGT. V dropped 0 bases and J dropped 7 bases, with 15 bases sitting between them. This CDR3 region has 15 residues.

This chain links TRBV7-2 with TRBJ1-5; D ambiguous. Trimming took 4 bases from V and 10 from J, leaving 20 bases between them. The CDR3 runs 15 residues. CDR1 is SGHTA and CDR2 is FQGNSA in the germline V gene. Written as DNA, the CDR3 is TGTGCCAGCAGCTCCCGGGCCACTTTGAGAGCCCCCCAGCATTTT. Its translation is CASSSRATLRAPQHF. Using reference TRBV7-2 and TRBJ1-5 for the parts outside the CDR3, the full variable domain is GAGVSQSPSNKVTEKGKDVELRCDPISGHTALYWYRQSLGQGLEFLIYFQGNSAPDKSGLPSDRFSAERTGGSVSTLTIQRTQQEDSAVYLCASSSRATLRAPQHFGDGTRLSIL.

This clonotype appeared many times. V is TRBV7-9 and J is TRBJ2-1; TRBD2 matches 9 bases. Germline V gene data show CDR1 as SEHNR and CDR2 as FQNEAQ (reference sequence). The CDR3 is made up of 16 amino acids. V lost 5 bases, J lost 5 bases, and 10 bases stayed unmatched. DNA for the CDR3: TGTGCCAGCAGCCCCCCGGCTAGCGGGATCCACAATGAGCAGTTCTTC. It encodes CASSPPASGIHNEQFF.

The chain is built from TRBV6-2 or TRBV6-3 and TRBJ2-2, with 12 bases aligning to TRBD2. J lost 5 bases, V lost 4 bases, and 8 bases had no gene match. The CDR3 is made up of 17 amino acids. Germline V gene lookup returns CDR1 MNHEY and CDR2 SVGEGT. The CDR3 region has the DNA TGTGCCAGCAGTTTCTCCAGACTAGCGGGAGAGACCGGGGAGCTGTTTTTT. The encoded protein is CASSFSRLAGETGELFF.

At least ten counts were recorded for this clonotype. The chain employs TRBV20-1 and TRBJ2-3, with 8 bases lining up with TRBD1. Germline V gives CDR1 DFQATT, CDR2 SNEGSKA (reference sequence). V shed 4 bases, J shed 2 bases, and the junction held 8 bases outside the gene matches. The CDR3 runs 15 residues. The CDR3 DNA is TGCAGTGCTACCCCCCGGACAGGGTACACAGATACGCAGTATTTT. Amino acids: CSATPRTGYTDTQYF.

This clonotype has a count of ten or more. The CDR3 DNA reads TGCAGTGCAAGACTAGCGGGAGTTTCCGAGCAGTACTTC. Translating gives CSARLAGVSEQYF. This rearrangement joins TRBV20-1 to TRBJ2-7, with TRBD2 matching over 12 bases. CDR1 is DFQATT and CDR2 is SNEGSKA in the germline V gene (reference sequence). The CDR3 loop spans 13 amino acids. The trim removed 6 bases at V and 6 bases at J, leaving 6 bases unmatched.

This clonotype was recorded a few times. The CDR3, as DNA: TGTGCCAGTAGTACTCTCTCCTACAATGAGCAGTTCTTC. The encoded protein is CASSTLSYNEQFF. The rearrangement links TRBV19 to TRBJ2-1; D gene unclear. The germline V and J ends were trimmed by 4 bases and 0 bases, with 4 bases remaining between them. The germline CDR1 and CDR2 sequences are LNHDA and SQIVND (reference sequence). CDR3 length equals 13 residues.

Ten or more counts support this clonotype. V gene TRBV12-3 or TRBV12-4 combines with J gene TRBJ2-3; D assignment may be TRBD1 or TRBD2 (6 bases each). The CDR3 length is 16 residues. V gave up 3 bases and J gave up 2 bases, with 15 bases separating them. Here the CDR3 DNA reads TGTGCCAGCAGTTTCGGGGGCAGGGTAATCACAGATACGCAGTATTTT. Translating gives CASSFGGRVITDTQYF.

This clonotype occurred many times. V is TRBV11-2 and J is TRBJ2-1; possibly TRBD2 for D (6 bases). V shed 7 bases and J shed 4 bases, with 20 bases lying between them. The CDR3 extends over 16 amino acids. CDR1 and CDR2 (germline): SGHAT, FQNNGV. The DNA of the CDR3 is TGTGCCAGCAACGGAGGGGCTAGCCCTATATACAATGAGCAGTTCTTC. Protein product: CASNGGASPIYNEQFF.

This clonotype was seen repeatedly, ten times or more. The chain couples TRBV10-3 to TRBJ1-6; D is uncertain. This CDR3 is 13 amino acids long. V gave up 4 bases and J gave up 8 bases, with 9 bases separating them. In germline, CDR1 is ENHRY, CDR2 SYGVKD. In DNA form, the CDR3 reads TGTGCCATCAGTGGACCAGTGGATTCACCCCTCCACTTT. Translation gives CAISGPVDSPLHF.

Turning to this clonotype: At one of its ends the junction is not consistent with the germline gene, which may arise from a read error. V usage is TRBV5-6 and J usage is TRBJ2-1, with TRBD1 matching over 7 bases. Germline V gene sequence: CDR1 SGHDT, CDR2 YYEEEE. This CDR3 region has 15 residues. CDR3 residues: CASSSGTANTNGQFF. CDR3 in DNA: TGTGCCAGCAGCTCCGGGACAGCGAATACCAATGGGCAGTTCTTC.

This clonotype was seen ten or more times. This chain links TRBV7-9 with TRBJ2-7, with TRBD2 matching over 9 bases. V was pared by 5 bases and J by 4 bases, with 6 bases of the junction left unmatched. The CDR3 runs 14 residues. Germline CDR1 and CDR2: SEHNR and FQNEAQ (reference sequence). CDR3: CASSASSGTYEQYF. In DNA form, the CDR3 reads TGTGCCAGCAGCGCCTCTAGCGGGACTTACGAGCAGTACTTC.

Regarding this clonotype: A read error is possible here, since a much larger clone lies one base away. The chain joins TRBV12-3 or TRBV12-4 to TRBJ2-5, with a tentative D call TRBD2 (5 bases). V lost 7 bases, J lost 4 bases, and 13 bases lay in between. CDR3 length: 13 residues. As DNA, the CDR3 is TGTGCCAGCACTCGTACACGGGGAGAGACCCAGTACTTC. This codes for CASTRTRGETQYF.

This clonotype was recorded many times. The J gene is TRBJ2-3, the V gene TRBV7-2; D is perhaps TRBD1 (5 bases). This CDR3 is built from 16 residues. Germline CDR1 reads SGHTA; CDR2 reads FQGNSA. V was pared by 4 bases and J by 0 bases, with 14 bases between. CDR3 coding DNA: TGTGCCAGCAGCTACACAGGTTTCACTAGCACAGATACGCAGTATTTT. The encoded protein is CASSYTGFTSTDTQYF.

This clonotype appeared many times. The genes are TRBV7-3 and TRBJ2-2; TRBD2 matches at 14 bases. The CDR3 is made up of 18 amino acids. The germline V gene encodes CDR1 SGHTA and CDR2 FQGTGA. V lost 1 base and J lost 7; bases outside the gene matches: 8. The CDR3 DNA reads TGTGCCAGCAGCTTAAGTGGGACTAGCGGGAGTATCGGCGGGGAGCTGTTTTTT. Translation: CASSLSGTSGSIGGELFF.